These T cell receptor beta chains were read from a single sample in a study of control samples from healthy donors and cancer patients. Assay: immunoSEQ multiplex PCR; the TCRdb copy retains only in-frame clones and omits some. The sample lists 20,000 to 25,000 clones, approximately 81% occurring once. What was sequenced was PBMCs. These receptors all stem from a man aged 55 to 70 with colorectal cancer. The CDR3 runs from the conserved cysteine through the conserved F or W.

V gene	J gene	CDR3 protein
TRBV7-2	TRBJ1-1	CASSLEGGNMNTEAFF
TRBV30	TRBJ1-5	CAWSGVGLGLGGNQPQHF
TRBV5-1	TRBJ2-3	CASSFTGAGDTQYF
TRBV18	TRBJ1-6	CASSPEIGITSPLHF
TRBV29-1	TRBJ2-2	CSVLGHENTGELFF
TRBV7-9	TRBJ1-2	CASSLQGALDSYTF
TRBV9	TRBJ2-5	CASGGETQYF
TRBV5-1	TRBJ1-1	CASRTQGTDTEAFF
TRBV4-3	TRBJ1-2	CASSQYRINYGYTF
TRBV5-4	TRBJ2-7	CASSPGTGQGYEQYF
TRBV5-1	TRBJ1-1	CASSWTDRGVVAFF
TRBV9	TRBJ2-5	CASSPDPLGGGRETQYF
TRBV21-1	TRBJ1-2	CASSSPYNRGPWPYGYTF
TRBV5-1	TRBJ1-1	CASSINGEENTEAFF
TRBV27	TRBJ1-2	CASSPRVGPYGYTF
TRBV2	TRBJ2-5	CASSELTASETQYF